The table lists the clone carrying this T cell receptor (beta chain) with a few counts. Antigen unknown. This entry is derived from a study of CD8 T cells in ankylosing spondylitis. Study-level points and caveats: In ankylosing spondylitis patients, matched synovial fluid reportedly showed significant enrichment of disease-linked clones. Seemingly characteristic of ankylosing spondylitis blood was a TCR beta motif consisting of roughly 8 highly homologous variants. Earlier reports found some motif variants in synovial fluid and blood in reactive arthritis.

Quantitative molecular-barcoded 5'-RACE generated the TCR beta libraries. One entry per CDR3 protein results from TCRdb running MiXCR on the 5' RACE reads. The sample lists about 420,000 distinct CDR3 sequences; about 20% were seen once. V trimming: 4 bases; J trimming: 5 bases; junction bases outside the gene matches: 12. The CDR3 consists of 16 residues. CDR1 and CDR2 from the germline V gene are LGHNA and YNFKEQ. The chain uses TRBV4-2 and TRBJ2-3; the match to TRBD2 covers 7 bases. The TCR sequence derives from a male donor with ankylosing spondylitis. Sequenced input: blood, either unsorted or a sorted T cell fraction (not recorded which). CDR3 residues: CASSRREGVGEDTQYF. In DNA, the CDR3 is TGTGCCAGCAGCCGGAGGGAGGGAGTTGGGGAAGATACGCAGTATTTT.